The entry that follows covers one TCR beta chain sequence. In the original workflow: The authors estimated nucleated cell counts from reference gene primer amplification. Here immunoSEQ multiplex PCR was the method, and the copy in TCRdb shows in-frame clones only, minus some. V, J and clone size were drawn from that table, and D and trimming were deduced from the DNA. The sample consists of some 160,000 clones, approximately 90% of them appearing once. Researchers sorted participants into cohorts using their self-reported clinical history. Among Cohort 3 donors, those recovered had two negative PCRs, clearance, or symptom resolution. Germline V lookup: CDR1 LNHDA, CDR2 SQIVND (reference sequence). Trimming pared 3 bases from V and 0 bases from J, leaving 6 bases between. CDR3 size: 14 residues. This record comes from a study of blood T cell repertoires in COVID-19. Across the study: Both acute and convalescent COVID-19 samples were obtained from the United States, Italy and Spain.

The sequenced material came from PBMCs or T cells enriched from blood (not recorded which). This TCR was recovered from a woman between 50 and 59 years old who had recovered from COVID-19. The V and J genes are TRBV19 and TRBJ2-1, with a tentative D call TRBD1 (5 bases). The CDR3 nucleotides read TGTGCCAGTAGTATTGGGGCCTCCTACAATGAGCAGTTCTTC. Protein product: CASSIGASYNEQFF.